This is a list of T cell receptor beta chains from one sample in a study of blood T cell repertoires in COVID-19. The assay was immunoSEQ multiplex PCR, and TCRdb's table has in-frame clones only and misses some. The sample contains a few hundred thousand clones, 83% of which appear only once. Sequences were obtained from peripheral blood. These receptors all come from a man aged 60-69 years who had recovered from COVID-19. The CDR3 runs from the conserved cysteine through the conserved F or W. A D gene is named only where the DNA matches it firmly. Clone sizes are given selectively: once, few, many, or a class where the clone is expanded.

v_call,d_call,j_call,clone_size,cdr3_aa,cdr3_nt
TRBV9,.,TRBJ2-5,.,CASSVGQHINQETQYF,TGTGCCAGCAGCGTAGGACAGCACATCAACCAAGAGACCCAGTACTTC
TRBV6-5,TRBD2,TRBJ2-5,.,CASSTLSGGQETQYF,TGTGCCAGCAGTACCCTTAGCGGGGGGCAAGAGACCCAGTACTTC
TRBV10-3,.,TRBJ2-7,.,CAIRGRDSYEQYF,TGTGCCATCAGGGGCAGGGACTCCTACGAGCAGTACTTC
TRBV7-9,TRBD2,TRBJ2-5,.,CASSLRGSGRVQETQYF,TGTGCCAGCAGCTTAAGGGGTAGCGGGAGGGTACAAGAGACCCAGTACTTC
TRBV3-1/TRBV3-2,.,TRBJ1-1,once,CASSYRGTEAFF,TGTGCCAGCTCCTACCGTGGCACTGAAGCTTTCTTT
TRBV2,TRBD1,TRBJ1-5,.,CASSPGQGGQPQHF,TGTGCCAGCAGTCCCGGACAGGGGGGACAGCCCCAGCATTTT
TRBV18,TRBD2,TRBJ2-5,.,CASSPSSGAETQYF,TGTGCCAGCTCACCTTCAAGCGGGGCAGAGACCCAGTACTTC
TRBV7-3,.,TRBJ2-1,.,CASSNTNRDGEQFF,TGTGCCAGCAGCAACACAAACAGGGATGGTGAGCAGTTCTTC
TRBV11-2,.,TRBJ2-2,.,CASSLVGGDTGELFF,TGTGCCAGCAGCTTAGTGGGGGGTGACACCGGGGAGCTGTTTTTT
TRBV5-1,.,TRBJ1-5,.,CASSLFAPRRGESNQPQHF,TGCGCCAGCAGCTTGTTCGCTCCTCGCAGGGGCGAAAGCAATCAGCCCCAGCATTTT
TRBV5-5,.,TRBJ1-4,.,CASTTATNEKLFF,TGTGCCAGTACGACAGCAACTAATGAAAAACTGTTTTTT
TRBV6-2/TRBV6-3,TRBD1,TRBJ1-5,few,CASSYSITDRVSNQPQHF,TGTGCCAGCAGTTACTCGATCACGGACAGGGTGAGCAATCAGCCCCAGCATTTT
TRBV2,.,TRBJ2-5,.,CASSETRNQETQYF,TGTGCCAGCAGTGAAACCAGGAACCAAGAGACCCAGTACTTC
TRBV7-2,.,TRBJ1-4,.,CASSREALNEKLFF,TGTGCCAGCAGCCGTGAAGCTCTTAATGAAAAACTGTTTTTT
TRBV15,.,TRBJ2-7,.,CATSRGTARDF,TGTGCCACCAGCAGAGGGACAGCCCGGGACTTC
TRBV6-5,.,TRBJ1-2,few,CASRSRGGPYGYTF,TGTGCCAGCCGCTCCAGGGGCGGGCCGTATGGCTACACCTTC
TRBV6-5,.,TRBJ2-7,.,CASSLQGSTDEQYF,TGTGCCAGCAGCCTACAGGGTTCGACCGACGAGCAGTACTTC
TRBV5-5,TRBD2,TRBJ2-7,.,CASSYRLAGSNYEQYF,TGTGCCAGCAGCTACCGACTAGCGGGGTCCAACTACGAGCAGTACTTC
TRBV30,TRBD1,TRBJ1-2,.,CAWSATGVGGYTF,TGTGCCTGGAGTGCGACAGGGGTCGGTGGCTACACCTTC
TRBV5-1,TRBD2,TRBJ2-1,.,CASTHSGSGGNEQFF,TGCGCCAGCACCCATAGCGGGAGCGGTGGCAATGAGCAGTTCTTC
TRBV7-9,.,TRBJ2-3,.,CASSHPRVLSGDTQYF,TGTGCCAGCAGCCATCCCAGGGTGTTGTCCGGAGATACGCAGTATTTT
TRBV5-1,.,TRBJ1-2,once,CASSPPSNYGYTF,TGCGCCAGCAGCCCCCCCTCTAACTATGGCTACACCTTC
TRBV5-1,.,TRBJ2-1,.,CASSLRPQGEQFF,TGCGCCAGCAGCCTCCGACCCCAGGGTGAGCAGTTCTTC
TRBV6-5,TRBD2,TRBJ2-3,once,CASSYSRGRAVDTQYF,TGTGCCAGCAGTTACTCACGCGGGAGGGCTGTAGATACGCAGTATTTT
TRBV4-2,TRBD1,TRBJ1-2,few,CASSQERTGLYGYTF,TGTGCCAGCAGCCAAGAAAGGACAGGGCTCTATGGCTACACCTTC
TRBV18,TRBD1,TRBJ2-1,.,CASSPRTGSNEQFF,TGTGCCAGCTCACCGAGGACAGGGAGCAATGAGCAGTTCTTC
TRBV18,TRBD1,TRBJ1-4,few,CASSPRTGPNEKLFF,TGTGCCAGCTCACCCCGGACAGGGCCTAATGAAAAACTGTTTTTT
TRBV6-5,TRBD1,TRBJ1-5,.,CASRLTGALNQPQHF,TGTGCCAGCAGACTGACAGGGGCGCTCAATCAGCCCCAGCATTTT
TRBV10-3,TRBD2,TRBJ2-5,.,CAISETSGVGETQYF,TGTGCCATCAGTGAGACTAGCGGGGTGGGGGAGACCCAGTACTTC
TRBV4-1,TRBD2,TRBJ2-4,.,CASSQEGLAGGRGNIQYF,TGCGCCAGCAGCCAAGAAGGACTAGCGGGAGGCCGGGGTAACATTCAGTACTTC
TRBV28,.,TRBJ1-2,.,CASSPPARVTRANYGYTF,TGTGCCAGCAGTCCACCGGCCAGGGTGACTCGGGCTAACTATGGCTACACCTTC
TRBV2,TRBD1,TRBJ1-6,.,CASSRDRANSPLHF,TGTGCCAGCAGTCGGGACAGGGCCAATTCACCCCTCCACTTT
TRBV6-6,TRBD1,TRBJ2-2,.,CASRLDRGSTGELFF,TGTGCCAGCAGACTCGACAGGGGTAGCACCGGGGAGCTGTTTTTT
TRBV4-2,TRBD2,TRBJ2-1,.,CASSPGTRAYNEQFF,TGTGCCAGCAGCCCCGGGACTAGAGCCTACAATGAGCAGTTCTTC
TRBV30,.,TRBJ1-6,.,CAWSHNSGGAGSPLHF,TGTGCCTGGAGCCATAACTCCGGTGGGGCCGGTTCACCCCTCCACTTT
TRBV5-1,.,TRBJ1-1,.,CASSLDQVGTEAFF,TGCGCCAGCAGCTTGGATCAGGTCGGCACTGAAGCTTTCTTT
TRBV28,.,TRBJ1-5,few,CASRPGVAQPQHF,TGTGCCAGCAGGCCAGGGGTGGCTCAGCCCCAGCATTTT